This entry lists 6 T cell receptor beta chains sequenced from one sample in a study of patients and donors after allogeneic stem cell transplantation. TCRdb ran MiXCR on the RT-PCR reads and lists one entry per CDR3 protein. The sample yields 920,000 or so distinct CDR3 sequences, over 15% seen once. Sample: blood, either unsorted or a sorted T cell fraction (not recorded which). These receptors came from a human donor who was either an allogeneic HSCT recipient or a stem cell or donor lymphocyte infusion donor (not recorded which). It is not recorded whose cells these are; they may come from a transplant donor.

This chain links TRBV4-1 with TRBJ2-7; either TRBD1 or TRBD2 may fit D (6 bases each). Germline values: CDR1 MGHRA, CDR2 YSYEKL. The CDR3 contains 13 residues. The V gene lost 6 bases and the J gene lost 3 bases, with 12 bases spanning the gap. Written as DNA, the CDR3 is TGCGCCAGCAGGGGGGGCTTCCTCTACGAGCAGTACTTC. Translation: CASRGGFLYEQYF.

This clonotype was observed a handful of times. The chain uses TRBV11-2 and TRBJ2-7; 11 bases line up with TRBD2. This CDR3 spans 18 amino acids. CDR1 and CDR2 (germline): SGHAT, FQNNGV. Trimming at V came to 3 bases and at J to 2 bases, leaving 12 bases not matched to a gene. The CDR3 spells CASSLFSGLAVRTYEQYF. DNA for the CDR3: TGTGCCAGCAGCTTGTTCTCGGGACTAGCGGTGCGGACCTACGAGCAGTACTTC.

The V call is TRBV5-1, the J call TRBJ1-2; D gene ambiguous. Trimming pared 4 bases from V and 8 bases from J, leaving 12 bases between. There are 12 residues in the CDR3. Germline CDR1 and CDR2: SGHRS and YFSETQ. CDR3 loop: CASSPEGGGYTF. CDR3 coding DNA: TGCGCCAGCAGCCCCGAAGGTGGGGGCTACACCTTC.

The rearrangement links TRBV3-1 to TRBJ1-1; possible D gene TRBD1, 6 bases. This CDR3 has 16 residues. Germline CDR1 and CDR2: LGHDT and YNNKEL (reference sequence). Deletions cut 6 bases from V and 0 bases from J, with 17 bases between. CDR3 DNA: TGTGCCAGCAGACCAATTTACAGGGCACTGAACACTGAAGCTTTCTTT. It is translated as CASRPIYRALNTEAFF.

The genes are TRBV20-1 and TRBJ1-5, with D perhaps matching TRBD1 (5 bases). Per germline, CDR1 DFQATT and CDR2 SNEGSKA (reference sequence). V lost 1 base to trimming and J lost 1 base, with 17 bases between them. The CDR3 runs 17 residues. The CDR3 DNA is TGCAGTGCTAGAGCAACGTATGGGGACCTAAGCAATCAGCCCCAGCATTTT. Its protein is CSARATYGDLSNQPQHF.

The CDR3 nucleotides read TGTGCCAGCAGTCCCCGGGCCGACGCGGAGGAGACCCAGTACTTC. This translates into CASSPRADAEETQYF. The genes are TRBV12-3 or TRBV12-4 and TRBJ2-5; the D is unclear. The CDR3 has 15 residues. Trimming removed 5 bases from V and 5 bases from J, with 18 bases in between.